The 10 T cell receptor beta chains presented below share a single source sample, sequenced in a study of blood T cell repertoires in COVID-19. Assay used: immunoSEQ multiplex PCR; TCRdb lists only in-frame clones, some missing. The data contain over 200,000 clones, 85% of them seen just once; the ten biggest clones take up about 19%. Material: PBMCs or T cells enriched from blood (not recorded which). The receptors were gathered from a man aged 35-49 years who had recovered from COVID-19.

The chain has TRBV5-1 and TRBJ1-5, with TRBD1 identical over 9 bases. Trimming took 3 bases from V and 6 from J; bases not matched to a gene: 4. CDR3 length: 14 amino acids. Looked up from germline, CDR1 is SGHRS and CDR2 is YFSETQ. In nucleotides, the CDR3 is TGCGCCAGCAGCTCGGGACAGGGAGGTCAGCCCCAGCATTTT. This encodes CASSSGQGGQPQHF.

CDR3 loop: CASSYRTGGYEQYF. The CDR3 DNA is TGCGCCAGCAGCTACAGGACAGGGGGCTACGAGCAGTACTTC. The rearrangement joins TRBV4-1 to TRBJ2-7; 10 nucleotides align to TRBD1. J was trimmed by 3 bases and V by 5 bases; bases with no gene match: 4. CDR3 length equals 14 residues. The germline V gene encodes CDR1 MGHRA and CDR2 YSYEKL.

This clone was counted a few times. The rearrangement joins TRBV4-2 to TRBJ2-3; no reliable D call. V was shortened by 4 bases and J by 4 bases, with 12 bases between the two germline ends. CDR3 size: 14 residues. CDR1 is LGHNA, CDR2 YNFKEQ, per germline. The CDR3 loop reads CASSPGSGADTQYF. The CDR3 DNA follows: TGTGCCAGCAGCCCAGGCTCAGGCGCAGATACGCAGTATTTT.

CDR3 region: CASSPPGTGNTYEQYF. The CDR3 DNA is TGTGCCAGCAGCCCTCCCGGGACAGGGAATACCTACGAGCAGTACTTC. The V and J genes are TRBV7-9 and TRBJ2-7; 9 bases align to TRBD1. The CDR3 has 16 residues. V lost 5 bases and J lost 2; bases outside the gene matches: 10. In germline, CDR1 is SEHNR, CDR2 FQNEAQ (reference sequence).

This chain uses TRBV13 with TRBJ1-3; D is unresolved. The germline gives CDR1 PRHDT, CDR2 FYEKMQ (reference sequence). The CDR3 runs 14 residues. The ends were cut back, 0 bases at V and 0 bases at J, with 3 bases in the middle. The CDR3: CASSLGYSGNTIYF. Here the CDR3 DNA reads TGTGCCAGCAGCTTAGGTTACTCTGGAAACACCATATATTTT.

This chain joins TRBV4-2 and TRBJ1-2; no definite D call. V lost 0 bases and J lost 2, with 10 bases in between. CDR1 and CDR2 (germline): LGHNA, YNFKEQ. This CDR3 comprises 15 residues. As DNA, the CDR3 is TGTGCCAGCAGCCAAGATAGGAACGGGAACTATGGCTACACCTTC. It specifies CASSQDRNGNYGYTF.

This sequence joins TRBV16 and TRBJ2-5; TRBD1 matches at 7 bases. V lost 3 bases to trimming and J lost 5 bases; unmatched junction nucleotides: 15. This CDR3 is 17 amino acids long. From germline, CDR1 is KGHSY and CDR2 FQNENV. The CDR3 DNA reads TGTGCCAGCAGCCATCCCCCAGTAGGGGGCGAGTGGGAGACCCAGTACTTC. It is translated as CASSHPPVGGEWETQYF.

This chain connects TRBV18 to TRBJ1-2, with D tentatively TRBD1 (6 bases). The V gene lost 3 bases and the J gene lost 4 bases, with 12 bases spanning the gap. Germline V CDR1 and CDR2: KGHSH, LQKENI. The CDR3 loop spans 14 amino acids. Here the CDR3 DNA reads TGTGCCAGCTCACCGGACCAGGGGTTCTATGGCTACACCTTC. This codes for CASSPDQGFYGYTF. Full variable domain (missing parts from reference TRBV18 and TRBJ1-2): NAGVMQNPRHLVRRRGQEARLRCSPMKGHSHVYWYRQLPEEGLKFMVYLQKENIIDESGMPKERFSAEFPKEGPSILRIQQVVRGDSAAYFCASSPDQGFYGYTFGSGTRLTVV.

The rearrangement uses TRBV5-1 and TRBJ2-6; a possible D gene is TRBD1 (5 bases). CDR3 length equals 14 residues. From germline, CDR1 is SGHRS and CDR2 YFSETQ. With 8 bases removed from V and 4 bases from J, the gap between germline ends came to 13 bases. CDR3 residues: CASVDRAGANVLTF. CDR3 sequence (DNA): TGCGCCAGTGTAGACAGAGCCGGGGCCAACGTCCTGACTTTC.

The chain couples TRBV21-1 to TRBJ1-6. TRBV21-1 is a listed pseudogene. There are 17 residues in the CDR3. The CDR3 here is CASSIKKAGQSNSPLHF. The DNA for the CDR3 is TGTGCCAGCAGCATAAAAAAGGCGGGCCAGTCTAATTCACCCCTCCACTTT.